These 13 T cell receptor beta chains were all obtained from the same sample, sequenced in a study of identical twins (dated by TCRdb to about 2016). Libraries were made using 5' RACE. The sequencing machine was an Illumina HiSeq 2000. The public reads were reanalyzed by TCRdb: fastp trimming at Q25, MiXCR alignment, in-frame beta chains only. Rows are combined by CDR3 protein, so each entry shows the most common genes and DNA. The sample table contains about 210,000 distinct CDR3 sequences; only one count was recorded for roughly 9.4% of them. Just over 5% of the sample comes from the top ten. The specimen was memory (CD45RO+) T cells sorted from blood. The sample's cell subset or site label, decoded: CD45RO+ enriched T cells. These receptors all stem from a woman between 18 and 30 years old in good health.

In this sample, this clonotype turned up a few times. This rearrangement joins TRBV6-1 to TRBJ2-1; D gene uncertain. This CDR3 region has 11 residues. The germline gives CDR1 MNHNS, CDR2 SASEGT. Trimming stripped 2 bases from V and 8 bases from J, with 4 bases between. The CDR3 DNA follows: TGTGCCAGCAGTGAATCGTATGAGCAGTTCTTC. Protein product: CASSESYEQFF.

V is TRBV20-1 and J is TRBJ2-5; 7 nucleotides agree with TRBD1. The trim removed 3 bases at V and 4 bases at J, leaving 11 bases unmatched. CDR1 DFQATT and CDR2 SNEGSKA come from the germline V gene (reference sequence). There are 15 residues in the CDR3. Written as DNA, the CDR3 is TGCAGTGCTAGGGGGGCCTTACCAGGGGGAGAGACCCAGTACTTC. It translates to CSARGALPGGETQYF.

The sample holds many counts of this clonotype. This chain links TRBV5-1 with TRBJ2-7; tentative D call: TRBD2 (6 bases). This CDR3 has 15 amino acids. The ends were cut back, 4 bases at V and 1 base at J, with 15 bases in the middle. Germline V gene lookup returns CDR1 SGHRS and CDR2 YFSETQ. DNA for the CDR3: TGCGCCAGCAGCCCGGCGGGACTCCCGTCCTACGAGCAGTACTTC. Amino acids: CASSPAGLPSYEQYF.

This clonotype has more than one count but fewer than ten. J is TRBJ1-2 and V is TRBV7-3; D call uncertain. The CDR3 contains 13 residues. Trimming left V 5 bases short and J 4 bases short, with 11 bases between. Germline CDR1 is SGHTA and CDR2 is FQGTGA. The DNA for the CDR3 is TGTGCCAGCAGCCTATGGACGGGCTATGGCTACACCTTC. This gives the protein CASSLWTGYGYTF.

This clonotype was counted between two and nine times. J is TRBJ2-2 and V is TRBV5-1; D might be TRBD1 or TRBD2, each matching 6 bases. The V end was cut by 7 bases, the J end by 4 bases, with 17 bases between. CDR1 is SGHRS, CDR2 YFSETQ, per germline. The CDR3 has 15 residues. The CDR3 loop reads CASHRRGGGTGELFF. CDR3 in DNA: TGCGCCAGCCATAGACGAGGGGGAGGCACCGGGGAGCTGTTTTTT.

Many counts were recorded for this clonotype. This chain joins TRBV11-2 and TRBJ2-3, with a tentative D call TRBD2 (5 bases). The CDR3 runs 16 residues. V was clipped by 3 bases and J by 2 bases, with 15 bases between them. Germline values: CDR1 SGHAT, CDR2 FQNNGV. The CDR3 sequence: CASSLFRGLNTDTQYF. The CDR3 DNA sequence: TGTGCCAGCAGCTTGTTCCGGGGTTTAAACACAGATACGCAGTATTTT. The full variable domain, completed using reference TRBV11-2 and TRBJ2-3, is EAGVAQSPRYKIIEKRQSVAFWCNPISGHATLYWYQQILGQGPKLLIQFQNNGVVDDSQLPKDRFSAERLKGVDSTLKIQPAKLEDSAVYLCASSLFRGLNTDTQYFGPGTRLTVL.

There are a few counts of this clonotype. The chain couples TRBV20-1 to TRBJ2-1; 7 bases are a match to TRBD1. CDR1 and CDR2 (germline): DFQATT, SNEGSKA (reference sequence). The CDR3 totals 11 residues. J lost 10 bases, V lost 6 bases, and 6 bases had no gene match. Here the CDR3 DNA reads TGCAGTGCCAGGGACAGTCCAGAGCAGTTCTTC. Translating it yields CSARDSPEQFF.

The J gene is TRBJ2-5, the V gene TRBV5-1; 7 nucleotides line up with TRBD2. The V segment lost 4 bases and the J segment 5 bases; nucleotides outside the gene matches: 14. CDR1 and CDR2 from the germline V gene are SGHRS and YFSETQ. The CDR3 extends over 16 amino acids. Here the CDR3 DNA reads TGCGCCAGCAGCCCCTTATCGGGGGGTGGGAAGGAGACCCAGTACTTC. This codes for CASSPLSGGGKETQYF.

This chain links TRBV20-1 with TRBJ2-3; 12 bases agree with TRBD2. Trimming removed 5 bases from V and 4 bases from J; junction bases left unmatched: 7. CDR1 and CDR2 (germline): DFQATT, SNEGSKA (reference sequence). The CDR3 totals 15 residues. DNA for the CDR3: TGCAGTGCTGGATCTAGCGGGGGGGCTTCAGATACGCAGTATTTT. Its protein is CSAGSSGGASDTQYF.

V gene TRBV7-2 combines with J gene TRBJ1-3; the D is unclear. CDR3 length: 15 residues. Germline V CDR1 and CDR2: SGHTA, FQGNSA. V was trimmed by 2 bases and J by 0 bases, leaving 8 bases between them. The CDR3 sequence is CASSLSVVSGNTIYF. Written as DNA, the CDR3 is TGTGCCAGCAGCTTAAGTGTGGTCTCTGGAAACACCATATATTTT. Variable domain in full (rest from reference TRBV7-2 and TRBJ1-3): GAGVSQSPSNKVTEKGKDVELRCDPISGHTALYWYRQSLGQGLEFLIYFQGNSAPDKSGLPSDRFSAERTGGSVSTLTIQRTQQEDSAVYLCASSLSVVSGNTIYFGEGSWLTVV.

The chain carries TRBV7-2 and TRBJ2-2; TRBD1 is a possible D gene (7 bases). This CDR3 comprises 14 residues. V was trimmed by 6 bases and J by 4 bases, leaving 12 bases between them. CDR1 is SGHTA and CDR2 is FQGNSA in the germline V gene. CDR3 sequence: CASSNRGGTGELFF. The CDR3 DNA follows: TGTGCCAGCAGTAACAGGGGAGGCACCGGGGAGCTGTTTTTT.

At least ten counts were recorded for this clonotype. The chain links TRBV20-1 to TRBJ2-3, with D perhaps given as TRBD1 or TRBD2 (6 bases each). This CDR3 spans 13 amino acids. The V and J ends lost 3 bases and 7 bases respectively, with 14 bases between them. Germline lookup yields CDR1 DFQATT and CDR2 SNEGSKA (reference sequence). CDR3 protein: CSASGSGANTQYF. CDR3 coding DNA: TGCAGTGCTAGTGGCTCGGGGGCAAATACGCAGTATTTT.

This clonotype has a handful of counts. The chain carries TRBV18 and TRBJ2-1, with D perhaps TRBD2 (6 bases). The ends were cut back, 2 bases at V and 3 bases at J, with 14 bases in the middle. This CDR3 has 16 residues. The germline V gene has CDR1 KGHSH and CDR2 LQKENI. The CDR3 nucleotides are TGTGCCAGCTCACCAGGGTGGGAGGTACACTACAATGAGCAGTTCTTC. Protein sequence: CASSPGWEVHYNEQFF.